This T cell receptor beta chain originates from a study of T cells after yellow fever vaccination. The CDR3 spans 12 residues. Germline CDR1 is SQVTM and CDR2 is ANQGSEA. V lost 5 bases and J 4 bases, leaving 9 bases between the germline ends. This clonotype was counted only a few times. 5'RACE template switching generated TCR cDNA, adding a universal primer site and UMIs. TCRdb reprocessed the 5' RACE reads with MiXCR, giving one entry per CDR3 protein. Found here are about 500,000 distinct CDR3 sequences, around 17% of them singletons; the top ten hold 17%. The sequences come from PBMCs, collected 5 days after the first yellow fever vaccination. The chain couples TRBV29-1 to TRBJ2-1; D gene unclear. This clonotype was obtained from a man aged 18 to 30 who received the YFV17D yellow fever vaccine. As DNA, the CDR3 is TGCAGCGTTAGTGAGGTTTACAATGAGCAGTTCTTC. It yields the protein CSVSEVYNEQFF.